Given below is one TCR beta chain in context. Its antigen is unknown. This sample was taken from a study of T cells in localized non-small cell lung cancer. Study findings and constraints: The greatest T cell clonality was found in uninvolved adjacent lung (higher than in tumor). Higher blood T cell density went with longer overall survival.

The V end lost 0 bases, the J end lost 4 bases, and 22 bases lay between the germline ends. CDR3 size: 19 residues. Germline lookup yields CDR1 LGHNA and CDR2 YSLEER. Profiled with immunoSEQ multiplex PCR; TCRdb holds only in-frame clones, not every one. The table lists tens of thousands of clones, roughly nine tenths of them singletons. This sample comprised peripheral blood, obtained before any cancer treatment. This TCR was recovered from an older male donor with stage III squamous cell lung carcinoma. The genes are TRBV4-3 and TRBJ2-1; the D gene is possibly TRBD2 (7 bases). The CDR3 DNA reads TGCGCCAGCAGCCAAGATGGGGTAGGGGACGGGGGGCAATACAATGAGCAGTTCTTC. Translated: CASSQDGVGDGGQYNEQFF.